The present T cell receptor (beta chain) was sequenced within a study of blood T cell repertoires in COVID-19. Study as a whole: From T cells, B-cell-depleted T cells, or PBMCs came the material, which was cDNA or gDNA.

The germline CDR1 and CDR2 sequences are SNHLY and FYNNEI. V lost 7 bases to trimming and J lost 8 bases, with 6 bases between them. CDR3 size: 10 residues. Methods used by the authors: The assay estimated nucleated cells by amplifying reference gene primers. The protocol was immunoSEQ multiplex PCR, while the TCRdb copy is restricted to in-frame clones and leaves out a portion. The V and J calls and the clone size are those of that table, but D and trimming were determined from the DNA. The sample records over 100,000 clones, more than 75% being singletons. Patients from Seattle were sampled longitudinally, starting during active infection.

The sequence was obtained from a woman in her 70s with COVID-19, enrolled during active disease. The chain links TRBV2 to TRBJ2-1, with D unresolved. Sequencing input: peripheral blood. The DNA of the CDR3 is TGTGCCAGCAACGAGTATGAGCAGTTCTTC. Translation: CASNEYEQFF.